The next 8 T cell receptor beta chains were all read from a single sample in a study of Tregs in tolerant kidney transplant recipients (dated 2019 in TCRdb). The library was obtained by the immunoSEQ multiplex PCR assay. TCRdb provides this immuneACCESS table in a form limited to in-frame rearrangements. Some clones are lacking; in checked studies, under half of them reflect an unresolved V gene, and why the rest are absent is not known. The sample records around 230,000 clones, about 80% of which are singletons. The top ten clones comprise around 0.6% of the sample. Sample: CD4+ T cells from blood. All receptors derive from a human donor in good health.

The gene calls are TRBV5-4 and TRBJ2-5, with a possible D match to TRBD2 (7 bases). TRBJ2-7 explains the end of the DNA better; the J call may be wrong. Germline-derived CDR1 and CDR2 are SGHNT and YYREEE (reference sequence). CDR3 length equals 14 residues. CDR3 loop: CASSLRGAYYEQYF. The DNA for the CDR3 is TGTGCCAGCAGCTTGCGGGGGGCCTACTACGAGCAGTACTTC.

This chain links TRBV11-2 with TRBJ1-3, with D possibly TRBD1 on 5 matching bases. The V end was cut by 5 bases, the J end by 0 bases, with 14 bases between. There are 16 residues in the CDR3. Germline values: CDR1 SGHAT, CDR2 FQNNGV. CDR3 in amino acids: CASSPTGPTSGNTIYF. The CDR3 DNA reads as TGTGCCAGCAGCCCGACGGGACCGACCTCTGGAAACACCATATATTTT. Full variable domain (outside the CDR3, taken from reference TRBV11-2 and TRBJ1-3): EAGVAQSPRYKIIEKRQSVAFWCNPISGHATLYWYQQILGQGPKLLIQFQNNGVVDDSQLPKDRFSAERLKGVDSTLKIQPAKLEDSAVYLCASSPTGPTSGNTIYFGEGSWLTVV.

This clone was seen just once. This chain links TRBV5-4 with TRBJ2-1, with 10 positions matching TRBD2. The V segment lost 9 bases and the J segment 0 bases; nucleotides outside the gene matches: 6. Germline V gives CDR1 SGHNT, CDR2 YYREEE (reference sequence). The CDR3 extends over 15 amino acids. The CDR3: CATWTSGSSYNEQFF. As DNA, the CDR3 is TGTGCCACTTGGACTAGCGGAAGCTCCTACAATGAGCAGTTCTTC.

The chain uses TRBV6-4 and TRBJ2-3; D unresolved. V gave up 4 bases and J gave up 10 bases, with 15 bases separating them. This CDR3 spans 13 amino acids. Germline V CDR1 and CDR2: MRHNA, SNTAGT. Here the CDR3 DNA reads TGTGCCAGCAGTGCCTTTAGCTCCGGAGCGCAGTATTTT. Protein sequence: CASSAFSSGAQYF.

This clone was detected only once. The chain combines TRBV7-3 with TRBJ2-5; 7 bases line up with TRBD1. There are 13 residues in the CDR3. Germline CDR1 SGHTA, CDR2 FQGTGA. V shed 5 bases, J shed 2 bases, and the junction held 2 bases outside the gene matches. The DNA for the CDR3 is TGTGCCAGCAGCCAGGGACAGCAAGAGACCCAGTACTTC. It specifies CASSQGQQETQYF. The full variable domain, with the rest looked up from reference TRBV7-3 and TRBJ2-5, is GAGVSQTPSNKVTEKGKYVELRCDPISGHTALYWYRQSLGQGPEFLIYFQGTGAADDSGLPNDRFFAVRPEGSVSTLKIQRTERGDSAVYLCASSQGQQETQYFGPGTRLLVL.

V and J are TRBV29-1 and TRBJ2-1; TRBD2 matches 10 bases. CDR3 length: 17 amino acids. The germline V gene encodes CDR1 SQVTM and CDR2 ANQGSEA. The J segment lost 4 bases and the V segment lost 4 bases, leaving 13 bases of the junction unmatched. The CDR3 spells CSVARGPSGGSYNEQFF. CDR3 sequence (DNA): TGCAGCGTTGCCAGGGGCCCTAGCGGGGGATCTTACAATGAGCAGTTCTTC.

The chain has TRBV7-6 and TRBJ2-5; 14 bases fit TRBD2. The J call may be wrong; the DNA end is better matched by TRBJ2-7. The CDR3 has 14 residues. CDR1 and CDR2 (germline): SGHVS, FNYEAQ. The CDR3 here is CASSLTSGRAEQYF. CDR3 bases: TGTGCCAGCAGCTTGACTAGCGGGAGGGCCGAGCAGTACTTC.

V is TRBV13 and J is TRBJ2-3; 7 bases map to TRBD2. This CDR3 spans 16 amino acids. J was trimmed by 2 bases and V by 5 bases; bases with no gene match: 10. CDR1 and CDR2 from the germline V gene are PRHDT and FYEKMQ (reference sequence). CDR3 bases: TGTGCCAGCAGCCCCCACCCCCTAGCGGACACAGATACGCAGTATTTT. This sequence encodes CASSPHPLADTDTQYF.